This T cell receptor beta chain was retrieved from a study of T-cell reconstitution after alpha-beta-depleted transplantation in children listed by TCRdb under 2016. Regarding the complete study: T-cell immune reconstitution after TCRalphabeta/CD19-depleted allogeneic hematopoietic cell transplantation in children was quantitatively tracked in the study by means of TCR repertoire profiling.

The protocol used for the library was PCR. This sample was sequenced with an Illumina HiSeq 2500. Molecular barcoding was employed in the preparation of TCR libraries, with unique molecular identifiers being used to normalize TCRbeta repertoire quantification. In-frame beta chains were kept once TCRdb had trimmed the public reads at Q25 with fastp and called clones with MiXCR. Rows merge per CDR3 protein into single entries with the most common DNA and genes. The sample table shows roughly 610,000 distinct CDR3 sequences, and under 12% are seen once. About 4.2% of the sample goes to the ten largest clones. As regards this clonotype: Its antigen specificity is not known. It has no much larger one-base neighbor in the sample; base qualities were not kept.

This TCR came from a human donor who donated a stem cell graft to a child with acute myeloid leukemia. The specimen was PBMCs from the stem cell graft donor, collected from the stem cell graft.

The nucleotides read TGTGCCAGCAGTTTCCCCTCGGCGTCGACCGAGAAAGCCACAGATACGCAGTATTTT. It translates as CASSFPSASTEKATDTQYF. This chain is built from TRBV27 and TRBJ2-3, with no reliable assignment of the D segment. V is cut by 3 bases and J by 2 bases, and the space between the germline ends is 24 bases. From the germline V gene (reference sequence), CDR1 is MNHEY and CDR2 is SMNVEV. Its CDR3 holds 19 amino acids, cysteine through phenylalanine. This entry keeps only the CDR3 DNA: 57 bases, framed from base 1.